The source of this TCR beta chain is a study of cytomegalovirus exposure and HLA in healthy donors. General study points: Reports showed the classifier diagnosing cytomegalovirus status with high specificity and sensitivity. The study reported that TCR beta sequences accurately predicted HLA-A and HLA-B alleles in most subjects.

The CDR3 is 17 residues long. Germline trimming cut 4 bases from V and 4 bases from J; bases unmatched to any gene: 11. CDR1 and CDR2 (germline): KGHSH, LQKENI. Vbeta (60) and Jbeta (13) primers were used in the PCR. Data came from immunoSEQ multiplex PCR; TCRdb stores just in-frame clones and leaves some out. The data show more than 95,000 clones, 65% to 85% seen once. As to this clone: Its specificity is not known.

The sample taken for sequencing was PBMCs. The chain joins TRBV18 to TRBJ2-2; 8 bases line up with TRBD1. This clonotype was sampled from a male donor in good health and CMV-seronegative. The CDR3 nucleotides read TGTGCCAGCTCACTTTCCTGGACAGGGTTGAGCACCGGGGAGCTGTTTTTT. Its protein product is CASSLSWTGLSTGELFF.